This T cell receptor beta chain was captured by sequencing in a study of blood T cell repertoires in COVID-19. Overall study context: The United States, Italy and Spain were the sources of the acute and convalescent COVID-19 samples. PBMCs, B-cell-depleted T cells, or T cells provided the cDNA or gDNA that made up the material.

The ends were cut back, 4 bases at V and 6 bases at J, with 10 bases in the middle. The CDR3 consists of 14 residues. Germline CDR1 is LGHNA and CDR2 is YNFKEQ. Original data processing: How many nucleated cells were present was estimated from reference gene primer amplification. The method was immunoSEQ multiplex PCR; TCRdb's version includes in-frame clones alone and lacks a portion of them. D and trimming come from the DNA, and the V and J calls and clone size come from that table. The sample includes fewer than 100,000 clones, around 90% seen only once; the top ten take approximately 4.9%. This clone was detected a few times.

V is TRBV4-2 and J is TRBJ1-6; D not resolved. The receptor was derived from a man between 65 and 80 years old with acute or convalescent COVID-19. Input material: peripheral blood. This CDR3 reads CASSLNSGNSPLHF. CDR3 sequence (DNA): TGTGCCAGCAGCCTAAACAGTGGTAATTCACCCCTCCACTTT.